The sequence of this T cell receptor (beta chain) was determined in a study of blood T cell repertoires in COVID-19 (dated by TCRdb to 2018 to 2021). A note on the overall study: The collaborator samples originated in the United States, Italy and Spain and spanned the acute and convalescent phases of COVID-19. The material from the prospective study consisted of cDNA or gDNA derived from T cells, B-cell-depleted T cells, or PBMCs. Subjects who had been exposed to COVID-19, were actively infected with it, or had recovered from it provided the deeply sampled blood TCRbeta repertoires that made up the dataset. A freely available public database, intended as a resource for researchers studying the immune response to SARS-CoV-2, is where the repertoires were released. Samples came from the ongoing ImmuneRACE study (first 160 participants) plus 1,254 subjects from 6 global collaborators. Sample metadata almost always included a de-identified subject ID, COVID-19 status, age in years and sex. HLA class I and class II types, where available, came from metadata supplied by the sample provider rather than from assay-based typing.

Broad study findings and their caveats: Clinical and demographic metadata were provided uncurated, with the amount varying by source and participant.

TCRbeta CDR3 regions were amplified from genomic DNA by means of the immunoSEQ Assay, a bias-controlled multiplex PCR. As for how the authors treated the data: Within the assay, amplification of reference gene primers was used to estimate how many nucleated cells each sample contained. To quantify the absolute abundance of each unique TCRbeta CDR3 rearrangement, sequence reads were collapsed and filtered. Productive Simpson clonality was computed per sample as the square root of Simpson's diversity index over productive rearrangements. In TCRdb, the immuneACCESS table is reduced to in-frame sequences with V and J assigned. These tables do not hold every clone; where another copy was compared, an unresolved V gene accounts for under half, and the others remain unexplained. The V and J calls and clone size are taken from that table; D and trimming were inferred from the DNA. In this sample the table shows about 150,000 clones, about four fifths of which occur a single time. The ten top clones hold around 9% of the sample.

About this clone itself: Its antigen target is currently unknown. No much larger clonotype is one base removed from it; base qualities were not supplied.

In Seattle, one collaborating source enrolled patients while the infection was active and tracked those patients longitudinally over the course of disease. Collaborating institutions collected whole blood in K2EDTA tubes following their own protocols. For TCRbeta analysis, collaborator samples were shipped as frozen whole blood, as isolated PBMCs, or as DNA extracted from either sample type. Sequenced material: peripheral blood. This TCR came from a man aged 25-45 years with COVID-19, enrolled during active disease.

At the DNA level, the sequence is TGTGCCAGCAAACGGGACACACATCAGCCCCAGCATTTT. This sequence encodes CASKRDTHQPQHF. The chain uses TRBV6-6 and TRBJ1-5, with TRBD1 tentatively as D gene (6 bases match). CDR1 MNHNY and CDR2 SVGAGI were looked up in the germline V gene (reference sequence). Taken from cysteine to phenylalanine, the CDR3 has 13 residues. The read is trimmed to its CDR3 DNA, 39 bases read in frame from base 1. V is pared back by 7 bases and J by 5 bases, with 12 bases lying between the germline termini.